This T cell receptor beta chain derives from a study of blood T cell repertoires in COVID-19. Turning to the study itself: Spain, Italy and the United States supplied samples that represented acute and convalescent COVID-19. The analysed material was cDNA or gDNA that came from T cells, B-cell-depleted T cells, or PBMCs.

In germline, CDR1 is MGHDK, CDR2 SYGVNS. The CDR3 contains 13 residues. Losses at the gene ends were 7 bases for V and 8 bases for J; bases not matched to a gene: 6. While infection was still active, Seattle patients were enrolled and then followed longitudinally. The authors' processing: For nucleated cells, counts were estimated from reference gene primer amplification. Data came from immunoSEQ multiplex PCR; TCRdb stores just in-frame clones and leaves some out. The V and J calls and clone size come from that table; D and trimming were worked out from the DNA. Among a few hundred thousand clones listed, around 89% were seen once.

The V call is TRBV25-1, the J call TRBJ2-1; 9 bases line up with TRBD2. Sequencing was performed on peripheral blood. The receptor was derived from a woman aged 25-40 years with COVID-19, enrolled during active disease. The CDR3 is CASNEREVDEQFF. The CDR3 DNA follows: TGTGCCAGCAACGAGCGGGAGGTAGATGAGCAGTTCTTC.